This TCR beta chain was identified during a study of shared clonotypes between healthy human individuals. Whole-study results and caveats: Of the naive CD4 clonotypes, 4% to 5% were shared across a handful of donors. Sampling was confined to blood; repertoires within tissues likely differ.

This clone was seen more than once but under ten times. Antigen unknown. As handled by the study authors: Filtering differed because ImmunoSEQ produced junction-only sequences that carried no quality scores. Clones were sequenced by immunoSEQ multiplex PCR, and TCRdb holds only the in-frame ones, with some missing. V and J calls and clone size come straight from that table; D and trimming were deduced from the DNA. The sample has about 120,000 clones; around 68% are singletons. Germline trimming cut 0 bases from V and 1 base from J; bases unmatched to any gene: 2. Germline CDR1 is MRHNA and CDR2 is SNTAGT. The CDR3 contains 16 residues.

Material: memory CD8+ T cells sorted from blood. Subset described: CD45RO+ cells pooled with CCR7-negative TemRA cells. This receptor was identified in a woman aged 25 to 39 in good health. V gene TRBV6-4 combines with J gene TRBJ2-2; 7 nucleotides line up with TRBD2. This CDR3 is CASSDSLAGNTGELFF. The CDR3 bases are TGTGCCAGCAGTGACTCGTTAGCGGGGAACACCGGGGAGCTGTTTTTT.